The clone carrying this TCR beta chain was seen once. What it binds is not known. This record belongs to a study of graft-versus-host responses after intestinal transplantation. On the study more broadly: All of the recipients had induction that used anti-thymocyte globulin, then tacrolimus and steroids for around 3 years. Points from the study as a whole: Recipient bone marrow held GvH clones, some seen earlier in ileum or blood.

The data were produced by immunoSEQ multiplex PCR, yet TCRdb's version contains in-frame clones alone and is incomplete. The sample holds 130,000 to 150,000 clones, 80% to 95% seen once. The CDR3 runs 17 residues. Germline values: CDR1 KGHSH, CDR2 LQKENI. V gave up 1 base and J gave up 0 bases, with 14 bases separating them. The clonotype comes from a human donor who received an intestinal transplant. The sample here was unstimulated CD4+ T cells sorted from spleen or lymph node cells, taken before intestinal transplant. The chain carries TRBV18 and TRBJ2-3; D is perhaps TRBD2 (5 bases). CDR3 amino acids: CASSPLPGYSSTDTQYF. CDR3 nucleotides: TGTGCCAGCTCACCACTGCCGGGATACTCTAGCACAGATACGCAGTATTTT.